A single sample is the source of the 16 T cell receptor beta chains below, sequenced in a study of blood T cells in healthy people across ages. It was with a sample-barcoded 5' primer and a J-beta primer mix that a second PCR of about 6 to 12 cycles was run. Each CDR3 protein is one row after TCRdb ran MiXCR on the 5' RACE reads. The table lists more than 550,000 distinct CDR3 sequences, around a fifth of them singletons, with around 22% in the top ten. The sequencing sample was made of blood. The origin of the receptors is a man in his sixties or seventies in good health.

There are many counts of this clonotype. The chain combines TRBV4-3 with TRBJ2-5, with D possibly TRBD2 on 6 matching bases. The assigned J gene may be wrong: the sequence end matches TRBJ2-1 better. The CDR3 loop spans 13 amino acids. CDR1 LGHNA and CDR2 YSLEER come from the germline V gene. This CDR3 is CASSREGGNEQFF. The CDR3 DNA is TGCGCCAGCAGCCGCGAGGGAGGAAATGAGCAGTTCTTC.

The rearrangement joins TRBV3-1 to TRBJ2-7; D might be TRBD1 or TRBD2, each matching 5 bases. Gene TRBJ2-1 matches the end of the DNA better, so the J call may be wrong. CDR3 length: 15 residues. Germline loops: CDR1 LGHDT, CDR2 YNNKEL (reference sequence). The DNA for the CDR3 is TGTGCCAGCAGCCAAAGTCTGAGAACAGGAGGAGAGCAGTTCTTC. This translates into CASSQSLRTGGEQFF.

In its sample, this clonotype was seen a few times. V gene TRBV5-6 combines with J gene TRBJ1-2, with a possible D match to TRBD1 (5 bases). The ends were cut back, 0 bases at V and 7 bases at J, with 13 bases in the middle. CDR1 and CDR2 (germline): SGHDT, YYEEEE. The CDR3 totals 14 residues. As DNA, the CDR3 is TGTGCCAGCAGCTTGGGGCAGGGATGGTTTGGCTACACCTTC. This codes for CASSLGQGWFGYTF.

CDR3 nucleotides: TGTGCCAGCAGCCAGACCAGTGGGACAGGGGGTGGGATTCAGTACTTC. Amino acids: CASSQTSGTGGGIQYF. The chain employs TRBV28 and TRBJ2-4; 11 nucleotides align to TRBD1. Per the germline V gene, CDR1 is MDHEN and CDR2 is SYDVKM. CDR3 length: 16 residues. The V and J ends lost 6 bases and 10 bases, in that order; junction bases with no gene match: 14. The full variable domain, rest sourced from reference TRBV28 and TRBJ2-4, is DVKVTQSSRYLVKRTGEKVFLECVQDMDHENMFWYRQDPGLGLRLIYFSYDVKMKEKGDIPEGYSVSREKKERFSLILESASTNQTSMYLCASSQTSGTGGGIQYFGAGTRLSVL.

The gene calls are TRBV11-2 and TRBJ1-1, with a tentative D call TRBD1 (5 bases). The CDR3 is 14 residues long. V was clipped by 2 bases and J by 6 bases, with 13 bases between them. The germline V gene encodes CDR1 SGHAT and CDR2 FQNNGV. The CDR3 here is CASSLTTMGAEAFF. CDR3 nucleotide sequence: TGTGCCAGCAGCTTAACGACGATGGGGGCTGAAGCTTTCTTT.

V is TRBV12-3 or TRBV12-4 and J is TRBJ2-5; 8 positions agree with TRBD1. The end of the DNA fits TRBJ2-7 better, so the J call may be wrong. The CDR3 is 15 residues long. This CDR3 reads CASSKSGQGFDEQYF. CDR3 in DNA: TGTGCCAGCAGCAAAAGCGGACAGGGCTTCGACGAGCAGTACTTC.

The gene calls are TRBV6-1 and TRBJ2-7, with D unresolved. V gave up 7 bases and J gave up 4 bases, with 11 bases separating them. Germline values: CDR1 MNHNS, CDR2 SASEGT. The CDR3 is made up of 12 amino acids. CDR3 amino acids: CASTHGVYEQYV. CDR3 nucleotide sequence: TGTGCCAGCACCCACGGAGTTTACGAGCAGTACGTC.

This clonotype came up a few times. V is TRBV4-1 and J is TRBJ1-1; D gene uncertain. Between the trimmed V and J ends, which lost 4 bases and 5 bases, there was a span of 14 bases. Germline CDR1 reads MGHRA; CDR2 reads YSYEKL. CDR3 length: 14 residues. CDR3 loop: CASSPEVRYTEAFF. The DNA for the CDR3 is TGCGCCAGCAGCCCCGAGGTTCGGTATACTGAAGCTTTCTTT.

The genes are TRBV5-1 and TRBJ2-3, with D tentatively TRBD1 (6 bases). Germline CDR1 reads SGHRS; CDR2 reads YFSETQ. The CDR3 has 14 residues. The V and J ends lost 0 bases and 2 bases respectively, with 7 bases between them. CDR3 DNA sequence: TGCGCCAGCAGCTTGGGGGACAACACAGATACGCAGTATTTT. As protein: CASSLGDNTDTQYF.

This clonotype appeared a few times. The rearrangement joins TRBV29-1 to TRBJ2-7; unclear D gene. Germline values: CDR1 SQVTM, CDR2 ANQGSEA. This CDR3 region has 12 residues. V was shortened by 7 bases and J by 2 bases, with 12 bases between the two germline ends. In DNA form, the CDR3 reads TGCAGCGCCGCGACATCAACCTACGAGCAGTACTTC. The encoded protein is CSAATSTYEQYF.

This clonotype appeared a few times. This may come from a read error, since a much larger clone is one base off. The J gene is TRBJ2-5, the V gene TRBV7-2; the D is unclear. Germline V gives CDR1 SGHTA, CDR2 FQGNSA. The V gene lost 1 base and the J gene lost 9 bases, with 6 bases spanning the gap. There are 11 residues in the CDR3. The CDR3 DNA follows: TGTGCCAGCAGCTTAGGGTTGGCCCAGTACTTC. The encoded protein is CASSLGLAQYF.

This clonotype has only a few counts. The chain couples TRBV5-1 to TRBJ2-5; TRBD2 might be the D (5 bases). The J call may not be correct, given that the DNA end is closer to TRBJ2-1. Germline CDR1 is SGHRS and CDR2 is YFSETQ. The CDR3 is made up of 13 amino acids. CDR3 DNA sequence: TGCGCCAGCAGCTCTACACTAGTGGATGAGCAGTTCTTC. This codes for CASSSTLVDEQFF.

For this clonotype: A junction boundary mismatches the germline segment, possibly from a read error. The chain carries TRBV2 and TRBJ2-5; D is uncertain. CDR3 length: 11 amino acids. Germline CDR1 SNHLY, CDR2 FYNNEI. CDR3 loop: CASSSQGTQYF. The CDR3 DNA follows: TGTGCCAGCAGTAGCCAAGGGACCCAGTACTTC.

This chain joins TRBV4-2 and TRBJ2-5; 12 bases match TRBD2. Near its end, the DNA agrees better with TRBJ2-7, so the J call may be wrong. The CDR3 consists of 18 residues. The V gene's germline CDR1 is LGHNA and CDR2 YNFKEQ. The CDR3 DNA is TGTGCCAGCAGCCAAGTTGAAACGGGACTAGCGGGCTCCTACGAGCAGTACTTC. This translates into CASSQVETGLAGSYEQYF.

This clonotype turned up a few times. The gene calls are TRBV19 and TRBJ2-7; D gene unclear. V lost 3 bases to trimming and J lost 4 bases, with 4 bases between them. Germline V CDR1 and CDR2: LNHDA, SQIVND (reference sequence). The CDR3 has 11 residues. The CDR3 sequence is CASSIGYEQYF. The CDR3 DNA sequence: TGTGCCAGTAGTATTGGGTACGAGCAGTACTTC.

The chain is built from TRBV29-1 and TRBJ2-1; possibly TRBD1 or TRBD2 for D (5 bases each). There are 12 residues in the CDR3. V lost 4 bases, J lost 6 bases, and 10 bases lay in between. Looked up from germline, CDR1 is SQVTM and CDR2 is ANQGSEA. CDR3 nucleotide sequence: TGCAGCGTTGGGGGGTTCGGCAATGAGCAGTTCTTC. Translating it yields CSVGGFGNEQFF.